The entry below gives a single T cell receptor (beta chain) sequence along with its context. Libraries were prepared by immunoSEQ multiplex PCR; TCRdb keeps only in-frame clonotypes and omits some of them. The sample carries more than 30,000 clones, roughly nine tenths recorded once. CDR1 and CDR2 from the germline V gene are WSHSY and SAAADI. CDR3 length: 17 residues. The J segment lost 4 bases and the V segment lost 3 bases, leaving 8 bases of the junction unmatched. The data derive from a study of blood T cell repertoires in COVID-19. Material for sequencing was peripheral blood. The chain uses TRBV10-2 and TRBJ2-7, with 14 nucleotides matching TRBD2. The TCR comes from an elderly woman with active or convalescent COVID-19. The CDR3 loop is CASSDLMGLAGVYEQYF. CDR3 sequence (DNA): TGCGCCAGCAGTGACCTTATGGGACTAGCGGGGGTTTACGAGCAGTACTTC.